These T cell receptor beta chains were read from a single sample in a study of blood T cell repertoires in COVID-19. Only in-frame clones appear in the TCRdb table, and some are missing; sequencing was by immunoSEQ multiplex PCR. The sample records about 90,000 clones, 89% being singletons. The sequencing input was peripheral blood. The receptors were gathered from a man aged 50 to 60 with COVID-19, enrolled during active disease. Both conserved end residues are part of each CDR3.

v_gene: TRBV3-1/TRBV3-2; j_gene: TRBJ1-4; CDR3aa: CASSQGRVATNEKLFF
v_gene: TRBV4-1; j_gene: TRBJ1-6; CDR3aa: CASSQDITGQSPLHF
v_gene: TRBV4-1; j_gene: TRBJ1-3; CDR3aa: CASSQDKDRSRNTIYF
v_gene: TRBV11-1; j_gene: TRBJ2-7; CDR3aa: CASSLGTGLSYEQYF
v_gene: TRBV3-1/TRBV3-2; j_gene: TRBJ2-7; CDR3aa: CASSQDVSSYEQYF
v_gene: TRBV24-1; j_gene: TRBJ2-3; CDR3aa: CATSAILADTDTQYF
v_gene: TRBV2; j_gene: TRBJ2-7; CDR3aa: CASALGEQYF
v_gene: TRBV5-8; j_gene: TRBJ1-1; CDR3aa: CASSGRQVGTEAFF
v_gene: TRBV19; j_gene: TRBJ1-4; CDR3aa: CASSNVREKQFF
v_gene: TRBV2; j_gene: TRBJ1-2; CDR3aa: CASTVFTNYGYTF
v_gene: TRBV15; j_gene: TRBJ2-1; CDR3aa: CATSRAGLSGRGVNNEQFF